These 30 T cell receptor beta chains were all obtained from the same sample, sequenced in a study of cytomegalovirus exposure and HLA in healthy donors. 13 Jbeta primers and 60 Vbeta primers were used for the PCR. Sequenced by immunoSEQ multiplex PCR; TCRdb stores in-frame clones only, minus some. The data show about 100,000 clones, with 65% to 75% seen just once and around 9.9% held by the top ten. Sequencing was done on a sample of PBMCs. The receptors were gathered from a man aged 40-55 years in good health and CMV-seropositive.

This clone appeared a single time. This rearrangement joins TRBV19 to TRBJ1-1, with 10 bases lining up with TRBD1. CDR3 length: 16 amino acids. Trimming at V came to 6 bases and at J to 2 bases, leaving 9 bases not matched to a gene. Germline CDR1 is LNHDA and CDR2 is SQIVND (reference sequence). CDR3 loop: CASSPPGTGVNTEAFF. The CDR3 nucleotides are TGTGCCAGTAGCCCACCGGGGACAGGGGTTAACACTGAAGCTTTCTTT.

V is TRBV5-6 and J is TRBJ2-7; D is unresolved. The germline V gene has CDR1 SGHDT and CDR2 YYEEEE. The CDR3 totals 11 residues. Trimming shortened V by 1 base and J by 5 bases, and 4 bases separated the two germline ends. CDR3 bases: TGTGCCAGCAGCTTGTATAACGAGCAGTACTTC. This encodes CASSLYNEQYF.

The J gene is TRBJ2-7, the V gene TRBV30; TRBD2 aligns across 10 bases. The CDR3 totals 15 residues. In germline, CDR1 is GTSNPN, CDR2 SVGIG (reference sequence). The V and J ends lost 0 bases and 0 bases, in that order; junction bases with no gene match: 2. The CDR3 DNA reads as TGTGCCTGGAGTGTATCTAGCGGGAGCTCCTACGAGCAGTACGTC. This encodes CAWSVSSGSSYEQYV.

This clone has a single count. The rearrangement links TRBV13 to TRBJ2-7; 8 bases map to TRBD1. Germline CDR1 reads PRHDT; CDR2 reads FYEKMQ (reference sequence). After removal of 2 bases from V and 1 base from J, the junction contained 7 bases not matched to a gene. The CDR3 totals 16 residues. DNA of the CDR3: TGTGCCAGCAGCTTATCCCCGCAGGGGGCTTCCTACGAGCAGTACGTC. Its translation: CASSLSPQGASYEQYV.

This clone was seen a handful of times. This chain uses TRBV2 with TRBJ2-3; D is perhaps TRBD2 (6 bases). Trimming left V 7 bases short and J 5 bases short, with 13 bases between. CDR3 length equals 13 residues. CDR1 is SNHLY, CDR2 FYNNEI, per germline. This CDR3 is CASTGDLEDTQYF. CDR3 sequence (DNA): TGTGCCAGCACGGGAGACCTGGAAGATACGCAGTATTTT.

This chain joins TRBV18 and TRBJ2-7; TRBD2 matches at 9 bases. Per germline, CDR1 KGHSH and CDR2 LQKENI. With 3 bases clipped from V and 1 base from J, the junction kept 4 bases outside the gene matches. This CDR3 has 15 residues. In DNA, the CDR3 is TGTGCCAGCTCACCGGGTAGCGGGAGTTCCTACGAGCAGTACTTC. This translates into CASSPGSGSSYEQYF.

DNA of the CDR3: TGTGCCAGCAGCCCGGGGAAAGGGGGCAGCAATCAGCCCCAGCATTTT. It yields the protein CASSPGKGGSNQPQHF. The chain is built from TRBV7-9 and TRBJ1-5; 7 bases line up with TRBD1. V dropped 5 bases and J dropped 1; count of bases not matched to a gene: 8. This CDR3 spans 16 amino acids. CDR1 and CDR2 from the germline V gene are SEHNR and FQNEAQ (reference sequence).

The rearrangement links TRBV29-1 to TRBJ2-2; D not certain. This CDR3 region has 15 residues. Trimming left V 3 bases short and J 1 base short, with 12 bases between. Germline CDR1 reads SQVTM; CDR2 reads ANQGSEA. The CDR3 reads CSVDLTGQNTGELFF. In DNA, the CDR3 is TGCAGCGTTGATTTAACGGGTCAGAACACCGGGGAGCTGTTTTTT.

This clone was seen a handful of times. V is TRBV30 and J is TRBJ1-5; unclear D gene. The CDR3 contains 13 residues. Germline CDR1 and CDR2: GTSNPN and SVGIG (reference sequence). Deletions cut 0 bases from V and 7 bases from J, with 10 bases between. In nucleotides, the CDR3 is TGTGCCTGGAGTGTCGCCTTGGCACAGCCCCAGCATTTT. As protein: CAWSVALAQPQHF.

V and J are TRBV14 and TRBJ1-1; TRBD1 is a possible D gene (5 bases). Trimming removed 4 bases at V and 1 base at J, with 22 bases between. Germline CDR1 SGHDN, CDR2 FVKESK. The length of the CDR3 is 18 residues. Written as DNA, the CDR3 is TGTGCCAGCAGCCTCGTGGGAGGGACGATGGTGTCGAACACTGAAGCTTTCTTT. Protein sequence: CASSLVGGTMVSNTEAFF.

V usage is TRBV5-6 and J usage is TRBJ2-7, with 8 bases identical to TRBD1. CDR1 and CDR2 from the germline V gene are SGHDT and YYEEEE. This CDR3 is 13 amino acids long. The trim removed 6 bases at V and 3 bases at J, leaving 5 bases unmatched. For the CDR3, the DNA is TGTGCCAGCAACGACAGGGGACACTACGAGCAGTACTTC. This translates into CASNDRGHYEQYF.

This chain links TRBV27 with TRBJ2-7, with 9 bases identical to TRBD1. V was pared by 3 bases and J by 2 bases, with 2 bases of the junction left unmatched. There are 14 residues in the CDR3. Germline CDR1 MNHEY, CDR2 SMNVEV (reference sequence). The CDR3 nucleotides read TGTGCCAGCAGTTTTAGGACAGGGGCCTACGAGCAGTACTTC. It codes for CASSFRTGAYEQYF.

This clone was detected only a few times. The gene calls are TRBV5-4 and TRBJ2-2; no reliable D call. The germline V gene encodes CDR1 SGHNT and CDR2 YYREEE (reference sequence). The V and J ends lost 7 bases and 8 bases respectively, with 18 bases between them. CDR3 size: 14 residues. As DNA, the CDR3 is TGTGCCAGCGCCCCTGAGTCAAGAGCTGGGGAGCTGTTTTTT. This sequence encodes CASAPESRAGELFF.

This clone appeared a single time. V usage is TRBV7-3 and J usage is TRBJ1-2, with D perhaps TRBD1 (6 bases). Germline V gene lookup returns CDR1 SGHTA and CDR2 FQGTGA. The CDR3 runs 14 residues. V lost 5 bases, J lost 6 bases, and 16 bases lay in between. The CDR3 sequence is CASSRTDARDGYTF. CDR3 sequence (DNA): TGTGCCAGCAGCCGGACAGACGCTAGGGATGGCTACACCTTC.

The V call is TRBV28, the J call TRBJ2-3, with 14 positions matching TRBD2. Losses at the gene ends were 5 bases for V and 5 bases for J; bases not matched to a gene: 9. Germline V gene sequence: CDR1 MDHEN, CDR2 SYDVKM. This CDR3 comprises 17 residues. The CDR3 DNA reads TGTGCCAGCAGTGCGGGACTAGCGGGAGTTTTGGGAGATACGCAGTATTTT. This gives the protein CASSAGLAGVLGDTQYF.

J is TRBJ2-5 and V is TRBV2; 10 positions match TRBD2. The CDR3 spans 15 residues. Germline V CDR1 and CDR2: SNHLY, FYNNEI. V shed 2 bases and J 5 bases; nucleotides not matched to a gene: 5. CDR3 nucleotides: TGTGCCAGCAGTGAACTAGCGGGAGAAGGGGAGACCCAGTACTTC. Its protein product is CASSELAGEGETQYF. Based on the CDR3 plus reference TRBV2 and TRBJ2-5, the full variable domain is EPEVTQTPSHQVTQMGQEVILRCVPISNHLYFYWYRQILGQKVEFLVSFYNNEISEKSEIFDDQFSVERPDGSNFTLKIRSTKLEDSAMYFCASSELAGEGETQYFGPGTRLLVL.

The chain links TRBV5-4 to TRBJ1-2, with D unresolved. The CDR3 sequence is 13 residues long. The germline gives CDR1 SGHNT, CDR2 YYREEE (reference sequence). Trimming stripped 0 bases from V and 4 bases from J, with 7 bases between. CDR3 amino acids: CASSLEEVYGYTF. CDR3 sequence (DNA): TGTGCCAGCAGCTTGGAGGAGGTCTATGGCTACACCTTC. The variable domain in full, with the rest retrieved from reference TRBV5-4 and TRBJ1-2, is ETGVTQSPTHLIKTRGQQVTLRCSSQSGHNTVSWYQQALGQGPQFIFQYYREEENGRGNFPPRFSGLQFPNYSSELNVNALELDDSALYLCASSLEEVYGYTFGSGTRLTVV.

The genes are TRBV7-6 and TRBJ2-6; D unclear. Germline V lookup: CDR1 SGHVS, CDR2 FNYEAQ. Trimming took off 0 bases at V and 4 bases at J, with 7 bases between the two ends. The CDR3 consists of 15 residues. CDR3 in DNA: TGTGCCAGCAGCTTAGCTGGCCGCGGGGCCAACGTCCTGACTTTC. Translated, it gives CASSLAGRGANVLTF.

The chain combines TRBV27 with TRBJ1-5; the match to TRBD1 covers 9 bases. The CDR3 runs 18 residues. Germline V gene sequence: CDR1 MNHEY, CDR2 SMNVEV (reference sequence). Trimming cost V 3 bases and J 1 base; bases outside gene matches: 10. CDR3 amino acids: CASSFPWGDRESNQPQHF. The CDR3 coding sequence is TGTGCCAGCAGTTTCCCCTGGGGGGACAGGGAAAGCAATCAGCCCCAGCATTTT.

A few counts support this clone. The chain carries TRBV29-1 and TRBJ2-1, with D uncertain. This CDR3 comprises 11 residues. V was shortened by 5 bases and J by 9 bases, with 11 bases between the two germline ends. Germline CDR1 is SQVTM and CDR2 is ANQGSEA. Here the CDR3 reads CSVLPSLEQFF. In DNA, the CDR3 is TGCAGCGTTCTCCCCTCACTTGAGCAGTTCTTC.

This clone was seen more than once but under ten times. The chain employs TRBV27 and TRBJ1-5, with a possible D match to TRBD1 (6 bases). Trimming removed 11 bases from V and 8 bases from J, with 19 bases in between. The CDR3 has 13 amino acids. CDR1 and CDR2 from the germline V gene are MNHEY and SMNVEV (reference sequence). The CDR3 DNA sequence: TGTGCCTCCAGGGGCAGCCCTTGGGAGCCCCAGCATTTT. This sequence encodes CASRGSPWEPQHF.

The chain uses TRBV2 and TRBJ2-5, with 13 positions matching TRBD2. Trimming removed 6 bases from V and 1 base from J; junction bases left unmatched: 5. CDR1 and CDR2 (germline): SNHLY, FYNNEI. CDR3 length: 16 amino acids. CDR3 amino acids: CASRRGTSGTQETQYF. The CDR3 DNA is TGTGCCAGCAGGCGCGGGACTAGCGGGACCCAAGAGACCCAGTACTTC.

CDR3 DNA sequence: TGCGCCAGCAGCCAAAAGGGAGGGACAGGGACATCTGGGGCCAACGTCCTGACTTTC. Residues: CASSQKGGTGTSGANVLTF. The gene calls are TRBV4-1 and TRBJ2-6; the match to TRBD1 covers 9 bases. CDR3 length equals 19 residues. Trimming at V came to 2 bases and at J to 1 base, leaving 9 bases not matched to a gene. Germline lookup yields CDR1 MGHRA and CDR2 YSYEKL.

This clone was detected a few times. This sequence joins TRBV29-1 and TRBJ2-2, with TRBD2 identical over 10 bases. This CDR3 has 16 residues. The germline CDR1 and CDR2 sequences are SQVTM and ANQGSEA. V lost 4 bases, J lost 1 base, and 6 bases stayed unmatched. The CDR3 DNA follows: TGCAGCGTTGGGGGTCGGACTAGCGGGAACACCGGGGAGCTGTTTTTT. Translated: CSVGGRTSGNTGELFF.

This chain uses TRBV11-2 with TRBJ2-3; 11 bases align to TRBD2. With V trimmed by 3 bases and J by 0 bases, 5 bases remained unmatched. CDR3 length: 17 amino acids. CDR1 and CDR2 from the germline V gene are SGHAT and FQNNGV. CDR3 sequence reads: CASSLVGLAVSTDTQYF. CDR3 sequence (DNA): TGTGCCAGCAGCTTGGTGGGACTAGCGGTTAGCACAGATACGCAGTATTTT.

The gene calls are TRBV7-2 and TRBJ1-3; 8 bases are shared with TRBD1. The CDR3 length is 14 residues. CDR1 and CDR2 from the germline V gene are SGHTA and FQGNSA. The J segment lost 8 bases and the V segment lost 4 bases, leaving 7 bases of the junction unmatched. The CDR3 nucleotides read TGTGCCAGCAGCTCCGGGACAGGAGTTTACACCATATATTTT. This gives the protein CASSSGTGVYTIYF. The full variable domain, rest sourced from reference TRBV7-2 and TRBJ1-3, is GAGVSQSPSNKVTEKGKDVELRCDPISGHTALYWYRQSLGQGLEFLIYFQGNSAPDKSGLPSDRFSAERTGGSVSTLTIQRTQQEDSAVYLCASSSGTGVYTIYFGEGSWLTVV.

The V gene is TRBV6-5, the J gene TRBJ2-3; TRBD2 agrees at 9 bases. Germline V gene data show CDR1 as MNHEY and CDR2 as SVGAGI. This CDR3 has 15 residues. The junction had 5 bases not matched to a gene; V was cut back by 2 bases and J by 5 bases. CDR3 nucleotides: TGTGCCAGCAGTTACGCGGGAGGGTTTCTAGATACGCAGTATTTT. It translates to CASSYAGGFLDTQYF.

The chain joins TRBV27 to TRBJ2-1; 9 bases agree with TRBD2. The CDR3 consists of 12 residues. J was trimmed by 6 bases and V by 6 bases; bases with no gene match: 0. Germline V gene lookup returns CDR1 MNHEY and CDR2 SMNVEV (reference sequence). The CDR3 DNA reads TGTGCCAGCAGACTAGCGGGCAATGAGCAGTTCTTC. Translation gives CASRLAGNEQFF.

This clone has only a few counts. The chain joins TRBV4-1 to TRBJ1-4; D is undetermined. Germline V lookup: CDR1 MGHRA, CDR2 YSYEKL. Deletions cut 4 bases from V and 7 bases from J, with 7 bases between. This CDR3 comprises 12 residues. The CDR3 reads CASSRTSEKLFF. CDR3 bases: TGCGCCAGCAGCCGAACCAGTGAAAAACTGTTTTTT.

This clone turned up a few times. The J gene is TRBJ1-2, the V gene TRBV5-4, with D tentatively TRBD1 (6 bases). The germline V gene encodes CDR1 SGHNT and CDR2 YYREEE (reference sequence). There are 13 residues in the CDR3. With 0 bases removed from V and 7 bases from J, the gap between germline ends came to 10 bases. The CDR3, as DNA: TGTGCCAGCAGCTTGGAAGGGGGGGCTGGCTACACCTTC. It is translated as CASSLEGGAGYTF. Drawing the rest from reference TRBV5-4 and TRBJ1-2, the complete variable domain is ETGVTQSPTHLIKTRGQQVTLRCSSQSGHNTVSWYQQALGQGPQFIFQYYREEENGRGNFPPRFSGLQFPNYSSELNVNALELDDSALYLCASSLEGGAGYTFGSGTRLTVV.